This TCR beta chain was found in a study of blood T cell repertoires in COVID-19. Study details: There were acute and convalescent COVID-19 samples, and they came from the United States, Italy and Spain. Sources were T cells, B-cell-depleted T cells, or PBMCs; the material itself was cDNA or gDNA.

Followed over time, Seattle patients had been enrolled while infection was active. Original analysis: Estimation of nucleated cell counts relied on the amplification of reference gene primers. Method: immunoSEQ multiplex PCR; TCRdb's copy keeps in-frame clones and lacks some. From that table come the V and J calls and clone size; the DNA was used to work out D and trimming. The sample includes hundreds of thousands of clones, approximately 86% of them seen just once. Germline-derived CDR1 and CDR2 are KGHSH and LQKENI. The CDR3 is 14 residues long. Trimming stripped 1 base from V and 2 bases from J, with 8 bases between.

Source material: peripheral blood. V is TRBV18 and J is TRBJ1-1; D not certain. The TCR comes from a woman aged 70 to 79 with COVID-19, enrolled during active disease. CDR3 amino acids: CASSPRQSNTEAFF. The CDR3 region has the DNA TGTGCCAGCTCACCACGGCAGTCCAACACTGAAGCTTTCTTT.